One sample yielded the 19 T cell receptor beta chains listed below, sequenced in a study of response to subunit inactivated influenza vaccine. TCRdb itself ran the RT-PCR reads through MiXCR, one entry per CDR3 protein. In the table there are about 780,000 distinct CDR3 sequences, around a sixth of which are singletons. The sequences come from PBMCs from blood, collected 4 to 6 days after vaccination. All receptors derive from a man aged 45-60 years who received an inactivated influenza vaccine.

The V gene is TRBV4-2, the J gene TRBJ2-1; 12 positions agree with TRBD2. V lost 0 bases, J lost 15 bases, and 9 bases stayed unmatched. Germline V CDR1 and CDR2: LGHNA, YNFKEQ. This CDR3 has 15 residues. DNA for the CDR3: TGTGCCAGCAGCCAAGATCGCGGACTAGCGGGGTCATCGTTCTTC. It translates to CASSQDRGLAGSSFF.

This clonotype was observed at least ten times. V is TRBV7-8 and J is TRBJ2-3, with 12 bases matching TRBD2. Trimming cost V 6 bases and J 6 bases; bases outside gene matches: 4. Germline V gene sequence: CDR1 SGHVS, CDR2 FQNEAQ. This CDR3 is 14 amino acids long. In DNA, the CDR3 is TGTGCCAGCAGACTAGCGGGGGGTTTGGATACGCAGTATTTT. Protein product: CASRLAGGLDTQYF. The whole variable domain, filled in from reference TRBV7-8 and TRBJ2-3, reads GAGVSQSPRYKVAKRGQDVALRCDPISGHVSLFWYQQALGQGPEFLTYFQNEAQLDKSGLPSDRFFAERPEGSVSTLKIQRTQQEDSAVYLCASRLAGGLDTQYFGPGTRLTVL.

In this sample, this clonotype turned up many times. The chain recombines TRBV15 with TRBJ2-5, with a possible D match to TRBD2 (6 bases). This CDR3 comprises 15 residues. V lost 3 bases to trimming and J lost 1 base, with 12 bases between them. The germline gives CDR1 LNHNV, CDR2 YYDKDF (reference sequence). The CDR3 region is CATSRDRGSQETQYF. Written as DNA, the CDR3 is TGTGCCACCAGCAGGGACCGGGGGAGCCAAGAGACCCAGTACTTC.

This rearrangement joins TRBV7-2 to TRBJ2-5; 8 bases align to TRBD2. Germline assignment: CDR1 SGHTA and CDR2 FQGNSA. The CDR3 runs 16 residues. V was clipped by 1 base and J by 5 bases; unmatched bases: 9. CDR3 coding DNA: TGTGCCAGCAGCTTAGGTCTGCGGGGGGCCTGGGAGACCCAGTACTTC. Amino acid sequence: CASSLGLRGAWETQYF.

Comments on this clonotype: At one end the junction does not follow the germline gene, possibly because of a read error. The chain is built from TRBV4-3 and TRBJ2-7; D gene unclear. Per germline, CDR1 LGHNA and CDR2 YSLEER. There are 15 residues in the CDR3. CDR3: CASSQESAQTYGQYF. The CDR3 bases are TGCGCCAGCAGCCAAGAGAGTGCACAGACCTACGGGCAGTACTTC.

The chain couples TRBV7-9 to TRBJ2-5; maybe TRBD1 (5 bases). Trimming pared 1 base from V and 3 bases from J, leaving 12 bases between. This CDR3 is built from 15 residues. Per germline, CDR1 SEHNR and CDR2 FQNEAQ (reference sequence). CDR3 loop: CASSLDGRVEETQYF. The CDR3 DNA sequence: TGTGCCAGCAGCTTAGATGGCAGGGTGGAAGAGACCCAGTACTTC. Full variable domain (rest looked up from reference TRBV7-9 and TRBJ2-5): DTGVSQNPRHKITKRGQNVTFRCDPISEHNRLYWYRQTLGQGPEFLTYFQNEAQLEKSRLLSDRFSAERPKGSFSTLEIQRTEQGDSAMYLCASSLDGRVEETQYFGPGTRLLVL.

The V call is TRBV7-3, the J call TRBJ2-2; TRBD2 matches at 9 bases. Germline trimming cut 3 bases from V and 0 bases from J; bases unmatched to any gene: 5. The CDR3 contains 17 residues. Germline-derived CDR1 and CDR2 are SGHTA and FQGTGA. The CDR3 region is CASSFLPSGTNTGELFF. CDR3 coding DNA: TGTGCCAGCAGCTTTTTGCCTAGCGGGACGAACACCGGGGAGCTGTTTTTT.

At least ten counts were recorded for this clonotype. The genes are TRBV7-9 and TRBJ2-3; tentatively, D is TRBD2 (6 bases). Germline CDR1 SEHNR, CDR2 FQNEAQ (reference sequence). The CDR3 extends over 16 amino acids. Deletions cut 0 bases from V and 2 bases from J, with 12 bases between. The CDR3 reads CASSLAGGSHTDTQYF. CDR3 DNA sequence: TGTGCCAGCAGCTTAGCGGGGGGATCCCACACAGATACGCAGTATTTT. Drawing the rest from reference TRBV7-9 and TRBJ2-3, the complete variable domain is DTGVSQNPRHKITKRGQNVTFRCDPISEHNRLYWYRQTLGQGPEFLTYFQNEAQLEKSRLLSDRFSAERPKGSFSTLEIQRTEQGDSAMYLCASSLAGGSHTDTQYFGPGTRLTVL.

This clonotype was seen more than once but under ten times. The chain is built from TRBV28 and TRBJ2-7; D possibly corresponds to TRBD1 (5 bases). Trimming left V 3 bases short and J 4 bases short, with 10 bases between. CDR3 length equals 13 residues. Germline V gives CDR1 MDHEN, CDR2 SYDVKM. CDR3 in amino acids: CASSLVSGYEQYF. CDR3 bases: TGTGCCAGCAGTTTGGTGTCAGGGTACGAGCAGTACTTC.

This clonotype showed up just once. The chain combines TRBV13 with TRBJ1-2; 9 bases are a match to TRBD1. V shed 7 bases, J shed 8 bases, and the junction held 14 bases outside the gene matches. CDR1 is PRHDT, CDR2 FYEKMQ, per germline (reference sequence). The length of the CDR3 is 15 residues. Here the CDR3 reads CASTLKLTGGDGYTF. In DNA, the CDR3 is TGTGCCAGCACCCTAAAGCTAACAGGGGGCGACGGCTACACCTTC.

This clonotype occurred a few times. The V gene is TRBV12-3 or TRBV12-4, the J gene TRBJ2-1, with 11 bases aligning to TRBD2. CDR3 size: 17 residues. With V trimmed by 6 bases and J by 6 bases, 13 bases remained unmatched. The CDR3: CASSPVSGGGPSNEQFF. For the CDR3, the DNA is TGTGCCAGCAGCCCCGTTAGCGGGGGGGGCCCTTCCAATGAGCAGTTCTTC.

This clonotype was seen a handful of times. J is TRBJ1-5 and V is TRBV20-1, with D unresolved. The CDR3 is 12 amino acids. The V and J ends lost 5 bases and 4 bases respectively, with 9 bases between them. Germline loops: CDR1 DFQATT, CDR2 SNEGSKA (reference sequence). DNA for the CDR3: TGCAGTGCTTTTGACATGAATCAGCCCCAGCATTTT. Its translation: CSAFDMNQPQHF.

Only a few counts were recorded for this clonotype. V and J are TRBV5-4 and TRBJ2-3; 8 bases agree with TRBD1. Germline V gene lookup returns CDR1 SGHNT and CDR2 YYREEE (reference sequence). V trimming: 4 bases; J trimming: 0 bases; junction bases outside the gene matches: 7. The CDR3 sequence is 16 residues long. This CDR3 is CASSLDRDHSTDTQYF. CDR3 bases: TGTGCCAGCAGCCTGGACAGGGACCATAGCACAGATACGCAGTATTTT.

The chain joins TRBV29-1 to TRBJ2-5; a possible D gene is TRBD2 (5 bases). V dropped 3 bases and J dropped 10 bases, with 21 bases sitting between them. Germline loops: CDR1 SQVTM, CDR2 ANQGSEA. The CDR3 consists of 14 residues. CDR3: CSVDGGTGAGNQYF. The CDR3 DNA follows: TGCAGCGTTGACGGTGGAACGGGCGCCGGGAACCAGTACTTC.

J is TRBJ2-4 and V is TRBV29-1; D is undetermined. CDR3 size: 12 residues. The germline V and J ends were trimmed by 4 bases and 8 bases, with 12 bases remaining between them. The germline gives CDR1 SQVTM, CDR2 ANQGSEA. In nucleotides, the CDR3 is TGCAGCGTTGCCGACGATGGGGACATTCAGTACTTC. Encoded protein: CSVADDGDIQYF.

This clonotype occurred many times. The chain couples TRBV20-1 to TRBJ2-7; weak D call: TRBD1 (6 bases). CDR1 is DFQATT and CDR2 is SNEGSKA in the germline V gene (reference sequence). Trimming stripped 5 bases from V and 4 bases from J, with 21 bases between. CDR3 length: 15 amino acids. CDR3 residues: CSAPRVSRGVYEQYF. The DNA for the CDR3 is TGCAGTGCTCCGCGTGTGAGCAGGGGAGTATACGAGCAGTACTTC.

This rearrangement joins TRBV5-5 to TRBJ1-2; D ambiguous. The CDR3 is made up of 12 amino acids. Looked up from germline, CDR1 is SGHKS and CDR2 is YYEKEE (reference sequence). Trimming pared 4 bases from V and 1 base from J, leaving 5 bases between. The CDR3 region has the DNA TGTGCCAGCAGCGTGCGTAACTATGGCTACACCTTC. Protein sequence: CASSVRNYGYTF.

This clonotype was seen only a few times. The chain recombines TRBV6-5 with TRBJ1-1; D might be TRBD1 (5 bases). The CDR3 has 11 amino acids. CDR1 and CDR2 (germline): MNHEY, SVGAGI. V was cut by 5 bases and J by 9 bases, with 10 bases left in between. The DNA of the CDR3 is TGTGCCAGCAGTCCCGGGGGGAAAGCTTTCTTT. Its translation is CASSPGGKAFF.

There are many counts of this clonotype. The V call is TRBV7-2, the J call TRBJ1-2; 7 bases match TRBD1. Germline trimming cut 5 bases from V and 1 base from J; bases unmatched to any gene: 4. Germline CDR1 SGHTA, CDR2 FQGNSA. CDR3 size: 14 residues. CDR3: CASSPGQINYGYTF. In DNA, the CDR3 is TGTGCCAGCAGCCCGGGACAGATTAACTATGGCTACACCTTC.